This T cell receptor (beta chain) was profiled in a study of T-cell reconstitution after alpha-beta-depleted transplantation in children (dated by TCRdb to 2016 to 2018). In terms of the full investigation: Using TCR repertoire profiling, the study quantitatively followed how T-cell immune reconstitution unfolded in children after TCRalphabeta/CD19-depleted allogeneic hematopoietic cell transplantation. The paper as a whole reports these results and caveats: In some patients, the high TCRbeta diversity seen at day 60 was put down to recipient T cells and intrathymic progenitors that had survived conditioning. Apparently early alphabetaT-cell count recovery about two months after transplant reportedly relied on only several hundred rapidly expanded clones derived from non-depleted graft cells. The frequencies of hyperexpanded clones fell over the following months, and after one year, T-cell counts and TCRbeta diversity were mostly attributed to newly produced T cells.

The treatment or condition tag for this specimen amounts to: allogeneic hematopoietic cell transplantation with graft depleted of TCRalphabeta T cells and CD19 B cells. Transplant recipients were children who received TCRalphabeta/CD19-depleted allogeneic hematopoietic cell grafts. The protocol used for the library was PCR. Sequencing instrument: Illumina HiSeq 2500. TCR library preparation used molecular barcoding, with unique molecular identifiers applied to normalize quantification of the TCRbeta repertoire. The public reads were run again by TCRdb, first through fastp at Q25 and then through MiXCR, and only productive beta chains were kept. Under each unique CDR3 protein, matching rows form one entry showing the most common genes and DNA. The sample table lists approximately 490,000 distinct CDR3 sequences, roughly a tenth of them with a count of one. The ten biggest clones cover roughly 2.1% of the sample.

The germline V gene specifies MNHNS as CDR1 and SASEGT as CDR2. Between the V and J ends, shortened by 6 bases and 5 bases respectively, the junction contains 26 bases. The CDR3 covers 17 residues, taking in both the cysteine and the phenylalanine. Only the CDR3 DNA is retained, 51 bases long and in frame from the first base. The table lists this clonotype with a few counts. The clone's antigen remains unknown. No much larger clone exists at a distance of one base, and base qualities are not known. This sequence was found in a child younger than 10 with inherited bone marrow failure, due to receive a stem cell transplant. The chain is assembled from TRBV6-1 and TRBJ2-7; a tentative D call is TRBD1 (6 bases match). Material: PBMCs, obtained before TCRalphabeta/CD19-depleted stem cell transplant. The base sequence is TGTGCCAGCAGGGAAAACGTACAGGGCGAAGGTCCCGACGAGCAGTACTTC. Its amino acids are CASRENVQGEGPDEQYF.